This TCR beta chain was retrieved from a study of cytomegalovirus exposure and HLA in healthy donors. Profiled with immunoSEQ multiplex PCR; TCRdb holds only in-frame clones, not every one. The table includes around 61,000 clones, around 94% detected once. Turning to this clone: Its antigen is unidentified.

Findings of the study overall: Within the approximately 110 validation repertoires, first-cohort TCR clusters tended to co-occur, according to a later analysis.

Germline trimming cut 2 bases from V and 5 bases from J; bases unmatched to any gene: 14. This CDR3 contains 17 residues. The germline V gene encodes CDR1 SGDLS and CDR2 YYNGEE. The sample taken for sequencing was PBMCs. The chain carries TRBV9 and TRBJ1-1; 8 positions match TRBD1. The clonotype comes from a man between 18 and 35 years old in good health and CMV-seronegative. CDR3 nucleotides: TGTGCCAGCAGCGTTTTCTCTGGACAGGGTCGTGGAACTGAAGCTTTCTTT. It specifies CASSVFSGQGRGTEAFF.